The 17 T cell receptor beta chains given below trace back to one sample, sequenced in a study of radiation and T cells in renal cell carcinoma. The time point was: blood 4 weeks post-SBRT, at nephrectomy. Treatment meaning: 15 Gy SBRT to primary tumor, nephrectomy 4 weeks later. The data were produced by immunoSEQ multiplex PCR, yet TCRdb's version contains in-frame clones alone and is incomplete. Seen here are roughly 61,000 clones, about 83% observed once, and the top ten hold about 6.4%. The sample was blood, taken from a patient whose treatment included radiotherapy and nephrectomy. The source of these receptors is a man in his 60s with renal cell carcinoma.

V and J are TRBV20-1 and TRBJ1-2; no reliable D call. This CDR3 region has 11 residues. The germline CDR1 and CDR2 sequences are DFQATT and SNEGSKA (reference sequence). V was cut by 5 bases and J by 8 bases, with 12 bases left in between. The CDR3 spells CSAFPGGGYTF. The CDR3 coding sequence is TGCAGTGCTTTCCCGGGAGGGGGCTACACCTTC.

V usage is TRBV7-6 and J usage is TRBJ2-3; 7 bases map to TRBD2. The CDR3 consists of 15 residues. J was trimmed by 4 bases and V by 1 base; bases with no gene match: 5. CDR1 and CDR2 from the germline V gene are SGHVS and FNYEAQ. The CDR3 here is CASSLDGGSADTQYF. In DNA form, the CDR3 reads TGTGCCAGCAGCTTAGACGGCGGGAGCGCAGATACGCAGTATTTT.

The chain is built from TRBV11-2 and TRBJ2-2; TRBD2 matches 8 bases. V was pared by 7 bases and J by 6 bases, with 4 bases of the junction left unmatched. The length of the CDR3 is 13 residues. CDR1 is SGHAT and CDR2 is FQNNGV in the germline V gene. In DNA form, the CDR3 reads TGTGCCAGCAACCGAGCGGGAGCCGGGGAGCTGTTTTTT. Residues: CASNRAGAGELFF.

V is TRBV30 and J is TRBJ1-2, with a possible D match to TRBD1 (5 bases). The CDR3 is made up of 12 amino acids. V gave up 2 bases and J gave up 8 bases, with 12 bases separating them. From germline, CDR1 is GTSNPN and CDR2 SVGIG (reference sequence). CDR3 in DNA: TGTGCCTGGAGTCCCAGGGAGGAGGGCTACACCTTC. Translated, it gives CAWSPREEGYTF.

CDR3: CASSRDPSGSVDEQFF. As DNA, the CDR3 is TGCGCCAGCAGCCGGGACCCTAGCGGGAGCGTAGATGAGCAGTTCTTC. This chain joins TRBV5-1 and TRBJ2-1; 10 nucleotides agree with TRBD2. CDR1 and CDR2 (germline): SGHRS, YFSETQ. There are 16 residues in the CDR3. V gave up 4 bases and J gave up 8 bases; unmatched junction bases: 12.

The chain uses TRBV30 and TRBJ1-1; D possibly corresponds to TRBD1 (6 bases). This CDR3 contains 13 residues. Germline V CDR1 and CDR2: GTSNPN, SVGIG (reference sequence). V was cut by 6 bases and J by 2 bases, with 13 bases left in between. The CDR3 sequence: CACLQGINTEAFF. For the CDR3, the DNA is TGTGCCTGTCTTCAGGGGATTAACACTGAAGCTTTCTTT.

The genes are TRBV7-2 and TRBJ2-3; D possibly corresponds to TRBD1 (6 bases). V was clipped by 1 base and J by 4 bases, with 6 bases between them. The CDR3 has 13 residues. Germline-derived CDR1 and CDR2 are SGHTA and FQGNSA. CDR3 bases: TGTGCCAGCAGCTTAGACAGGGCAGATACGCAGTATTTT. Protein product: CASSLDRADTQYF.

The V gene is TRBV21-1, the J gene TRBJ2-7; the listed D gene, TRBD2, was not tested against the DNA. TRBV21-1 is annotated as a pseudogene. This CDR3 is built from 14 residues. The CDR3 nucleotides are TGTGCCAGCAGCCTGCTAGCGCCCAGTTACGAGCAGTACGTC. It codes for CASSLLAPSYEQYV.

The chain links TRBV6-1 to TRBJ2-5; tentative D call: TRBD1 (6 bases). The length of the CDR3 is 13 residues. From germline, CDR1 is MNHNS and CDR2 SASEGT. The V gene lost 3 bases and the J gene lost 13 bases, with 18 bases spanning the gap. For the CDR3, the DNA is TGTGCCAGCAGTGACGGACAGAGCGTGTTGCTGTACTTC. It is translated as CASSDGQSVLLYF.

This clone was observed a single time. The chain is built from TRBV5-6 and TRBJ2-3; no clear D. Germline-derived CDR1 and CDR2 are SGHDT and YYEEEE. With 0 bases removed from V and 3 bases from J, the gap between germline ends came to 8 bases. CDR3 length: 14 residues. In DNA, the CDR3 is TGTGCCAGCAGCTTGGGGACCCGAACAGATACGCAGTATTTT. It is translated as CASSLGTRTDTQYF.

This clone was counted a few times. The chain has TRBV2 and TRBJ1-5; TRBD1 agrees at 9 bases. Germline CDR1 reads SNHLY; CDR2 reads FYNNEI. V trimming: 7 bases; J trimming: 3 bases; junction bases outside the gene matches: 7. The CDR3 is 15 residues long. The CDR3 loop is CASIPGQGLNQPQHF. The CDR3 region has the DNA TGTGCCAGCATTCCGGGACAGGGCCTCAATCAGCCCCAGCATTTT.

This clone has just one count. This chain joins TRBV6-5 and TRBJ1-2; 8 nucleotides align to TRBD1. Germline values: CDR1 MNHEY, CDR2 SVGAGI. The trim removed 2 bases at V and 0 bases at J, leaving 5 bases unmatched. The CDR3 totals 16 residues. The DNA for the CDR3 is TGTGCCAGCAGTTACGGGACAGGCCTTACTAACTATGGCTACACCTTC. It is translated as CASSYGTGLTNYGYTF.

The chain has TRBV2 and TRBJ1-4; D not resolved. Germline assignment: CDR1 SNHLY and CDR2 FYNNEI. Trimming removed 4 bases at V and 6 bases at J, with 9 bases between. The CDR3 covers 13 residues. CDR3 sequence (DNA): TGTGCCAGCAGTGTAGTCGGCGATGAAAAACTGTTTTTT. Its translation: CASSVVGDEKLFF. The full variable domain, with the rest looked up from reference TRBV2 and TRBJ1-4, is EPEVTQTPSHQVTQMGQEVILRCVPISNHLYFYWYRQILGQKVEFLVSFYNNEISEKSEIFDDQFSVERPDGSNFTLKIRSTKLEDSAMYFCASSVVGDEKLFFGSGTQLSVL.

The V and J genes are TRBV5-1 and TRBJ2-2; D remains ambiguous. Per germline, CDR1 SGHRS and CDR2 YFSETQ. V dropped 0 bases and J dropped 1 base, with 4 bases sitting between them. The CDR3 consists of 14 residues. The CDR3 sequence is CASSLARNTGELFF. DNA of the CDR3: TGCGCCAGCAGCTTGGCCCGGAACACCGGGGAGCTGTTTTTT.

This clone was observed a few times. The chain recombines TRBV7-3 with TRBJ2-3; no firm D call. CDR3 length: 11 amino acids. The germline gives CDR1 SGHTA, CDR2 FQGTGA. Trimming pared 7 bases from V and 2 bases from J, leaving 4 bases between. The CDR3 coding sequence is TGTGCCAGCACGACCACAGATACGCAGTATTTT. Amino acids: CASTTTDTQYF.

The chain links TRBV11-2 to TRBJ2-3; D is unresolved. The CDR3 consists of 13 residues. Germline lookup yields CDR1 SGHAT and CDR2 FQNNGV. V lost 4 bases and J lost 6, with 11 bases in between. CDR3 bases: TGTGCCAGCAGCTCCGGTACCCCCGATACGCAGTATTTT. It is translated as CASSSGTPDTQYF.

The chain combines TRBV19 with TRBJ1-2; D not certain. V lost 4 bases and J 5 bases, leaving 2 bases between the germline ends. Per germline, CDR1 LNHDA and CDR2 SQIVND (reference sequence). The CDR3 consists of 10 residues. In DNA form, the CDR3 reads TGTGCCAGTAGTAGTTATGGCTACACCTTC. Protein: CASSSYGYTF.